The clone carrying this T cell receptor beta chain was detected only a few times. The antigen remains undetermined. V was pared by 7 bases and J by 5 bases, with 14 bases between. Germline-derived CDR1 and CDR2 are SQVTM and ANQGSEA. The CDR3 has 13 residues. TCRdb's copy holds only in-frame clones and misses some; the assay was immunoSEQ multiplex PCR. The sample consists of 120,000 or so clones, more than 70% of them appearing once. This entry is derived from a study of cytomegalovirus exposure and HLA in healthy donors. Overall study results and limits: Cytomegalovirus association was listed for about 180 TCR beta chains. Most sequenced TCRs were rare (though some public TCRs occurred in many donors).

It was the approximately 130-subject validation cohort, separate from the approximately 690-subject first cohort, to which the donors belonged. The V call is TRBV29-1, the J call TRBJ1-4; D possibly corresponds to TRBD1 (6 bases). Sample: PBMCs. The sequence came from a woman aged 25 to 45 in good health and CMV-seronegative. CDR3 loop: CSAAQGLNEKLFF. DNA for the CDR3: TGCAGCGCGGCACAGGGCCTGAATGAAAAACTGTTTTTT. Full variable domain (remainder filled in from reference TRBV29-1 and TRBJ1-4): SAVISQKPSRDICQRGTSLTIQCQVDSQVTMMFWYRQQPGQSLTLIATANQGSEATYESGFVIDKFPISRPNLTFSTLTVSNMSPEDSSIYLCSAAQGLNEKLFFGSGTQLSVL.